This TCR beta chain derives from a study of T cell repertoires in cytomegalovirus infection. Study at large: Public TCR beta signatures were indicative of both CMV infection and a matching HLA type. The study, taken as a whole, reports: In two of eight donors, the top clonotype was HLA-C-restricted CMV-specific.

This clonotype was observed at least ten times. The antigen is undetermined. The length of the CDR3 is 13 residues. The V end lost 6 bases, the J end lost 4 bases, and 13 bases lay between the germline ends. Via MiXCR, TCRdb re-called the reads, giving one row per CDR3 protein. The table has around 330,000 distinct CDR3 sequences, 15% to 20% seen once. The receptor's source is a human donor in good health (CMV status not recorded). Some clones in this sample may be carry-over from other donors' samples. Sequencing used PBMCs. The rearrangement joins TRBV12-3 or TRBV12-4 to TRBJ2-7, with a weak D call TRBD2 (6 bases). CDR3 nucleotide sequence: TGTGCCAGCAGCCTTTGGGGGAGGTACGAGCAGTACTTC. This sequence encodes CASSLWGRYEQYF.